One and the same sample provided the 23 T cell receptor beta chains below, sequenced in a study of cytomegalovirus exposure and HLA in healthy donors. Vbeta (60) and Jbeta (13) primers were used in the PCR. The data were produced by immunoSEQ multiplex PCR, yet TCRdb's version contains in-frame clones alone and is incomplete. The sample has around 130,000 clones, approximately 85% seen once; the top ten hold over 6.5%. Sequences were obtained from PBMCs. These receptors originate from a woman in her twenties or thirties in good health and CMV-seropositive.

The J gene is TRBJ2-1, the V gene TRBV5-1; 7 bases fit TRBD1. Losses at the gene ends were 0 bases for V and 0 bases for J; bases not matched to a gene: 3. The CDR3 runs 16 residues. Germline loops: CDR1 SGHRS, CDR2 YFSETQ. The CDR3 DNA follows: TGCGCCAGCAGCTTGGTGGGACAGAACTCCTACAATGAGCAGTTCTTC. As protein: CASSLVGQNSYNEQFF. Full variable domain (missing parts from reference TRBV5-1 and TRBJ2-1): KAGVTQTPRYLIKTRGQQVTLSCSPISGHRSVSWYQQTPGQGLQFLFEYFSETQRNKGNFPGRFSGRQFSNSRSEMNVSTLELGDSALYLCASSLVGQNSYNEQFFGPGTRLTVL.

In the case of this clone: One junction end does not reproduce the germline sequence, and a read error may be involved. This sequence joins TRBV2 and TRBJ2-5; no definite D call. The CDR3 totals 15 residues. Per germline, CDR1 SNHLY and CDR2 FYNNEI. The CDR3 nucleotides read TGTGCCAGCTGTGAAGGGCCGAGTGGCGGAGAGACCCAGTACTTC. As protein: CASCEGPSGGETQYF.

This clone was picked up a small number of times. The V call is TRBV2, the J call TRBJ1-1; the match to TRBD1 covers 7 bases. This CDR3 has 14 amino acids. V trimming: 3 bases; J trimming: 3 bases; junction bases outside the gene matches: 4. Germline CDR1 is SNHLY and CDR2 is FYNNEI. The CDR3 nucleotides read TGTGCCAGCAGTGAGGAGACAGGGTACACTGAAGCTTTCTTT. The encoded protein is CASSEETGYTEAFF.

In this sample, this clone turned up a few times. The chain recombines TRBV5-6 with TRBJ1-5; D gene uncertain. The ends were cut back, 3 bases at V and 9 bases at J, with 7 bases in the middle. Germline V CDR1 and CDR2: SGHDT, YYEEEE. The CDR3 loop spans 11 amino acids. The CDR3 loop is CASSWARPQHF. Here the CDR3 DNA reads TGTGCCAGCAGCTGGGCGAGGCCCCAGCATTTT.

This chain links TRBV6-5 with TRBJ2-2; 7 bases match TRBD1. V gave up 6 bases and J gave up 1 base; unmatched junction bases: 2. CDR3 length equals 14 residues. Germline lookup yields CDR1 MNHEY and CDR2 SVGAGI. The CDR3 sequence is CASRWDRNTGELFF. CDR3 bases: TGTGCCAGCAGATGGGACAGGAACACCGGGGAGCTGTTTTTT.

This sequence joins TRBV6-5 and TRBJ2-4; no definite D call. The germline gives CDR1 MNHEY, CDR2 SVGAGI. V lost 0 bases to trimming and J lost 0 bases, with 6 bases between them. The CDR3 is 15 amino acids. CDR3 sequence reads: CASSYSSLAKNIQYF. CDR3 in DNA: TGTGCCAGCAGTTACTCGAGCCTAGCCAAAAACATTCAGTACTTC.

V gene TRBV5-1 combines with J gene TRBJ2-7; D not resolved. This CDR3 comprises 16 residues. V was shortened by 0 bases and J by 0 bases, with 13 bases between the two germline ends. The V gene's germline CDR1 is SGHRS and CDR2 YFSETQ. CDR3 nucleotide sequence: TGCGCCAGCAGCTTGGAAACAGCCTCAAGCTCCTACGAGCAGTACTTC. Its translation is CASSLETASSSYEQYF.

The chain has TRBV5-1 and TRBJ2-7; possible D gene TRBD2, 5 bases. The CDR3 contains 14 residues. The germline V and J ends were trimmed by 5 bases and 5 bases, with 17 bases remaining between them. Germline assignment: CDR1 SGHRS and CDR2 YFSETQ. In DNA, the CDR3 is TGCGCCAGCAGGGACTCCCTCGGTAGTCACGAGCAGTACTTC. This sequence encodes CASRDSLGSHEQYF.

J is TRBJ2-1 and V is TRBV28; TRBD2 agrees at 9 bases. The germline CDR1 and CDR2 sequences are MDHEN and SYDVKM. After removal of 2 bases from V and 8 bases from J, the junction contained 19 bases not matched to a gene. The CDR3 runs to 19 residues. The CDR3 DNA reads TGTGCCAGCAGTTTACCGGGCGCCCCGGGACGCGGGAGGGGTTATGAGCAGTTCTTC. Protein product: CASSLPGAPGRGRGYEQFF.

This clone has a handful of counts. CDR3 bases: TGTGCCAGCAGCTTGACAGGCTTGGGAAGCTACACCTTC. Its translation is CASSLTGLGSYTF. This chain joins TRBV5-6 and TRBJ1-2; possibly TRBD1 for D (5 bases). Germline V lookup: CDR1 SGHDT, CDR2 YYEEEE. V shed 1 base and J shed 9 bases, with 13 bases lying between them. This CDR3 comprises 13 residues.

This clone was seen a single time. The genes are TRBV6-5 and TRBJ1-2, with TRBD1 matching 8 bases. Germline V lookup: CDR1 MNHEY, CDR2 SVGAGI. The CDR3 spans 13 residues. The V gene end was trimmed by 5 bases and the J gene end by 8 bases; junction bases not matched to a gene: 7. In nucleotides, the CDR3 is TGTGCCAGCAGTCAGGGACAGGCCCGGGGCTACACCTTC. Protein product: CASSQGQARGYTF.

V usage is TRBV18 and J usage is TRBJ2-3; 9 bases fit TRBD1. CDR1 is KGHSH and CDR2 is LQKENI in the germline V gene. Unmatched junction bases numbered 6, after V lost 1 base and J lost 1 base. This CDR3 has 17 amino acids. CDR3 loop: CASSPRTGDGGTDTQYF. The CDR3 bases are TGTGCCAGCTCACCACGGACAGGGGACGGTGGCACAGATACGCAGTATTTT.

This chain joins TRBV9 and TRBJ2-5; 7 bases agree with TRBD1. The CDR3 spans 14 residues. Germline assignment: CDR1 SGDLS and CDR2 YYNGEE. With V trimmed by 3 bases and J by 4 bases, 6 bases remained unmatched. CDR3 region: CASSEIDRAETQYF. CDR3 coding DNA: TGTGCCAGCAGCGAAATCGACAGGGCAGAGACCCAGTACTTC. Complete variable domain (other parts from reference TRBV9 and TRBJ2-5): DSGVTQTPKHLITATGQRVTLRCSPRSGDLSVYWYQQSLDQGLQFLIQYYNGEERAKGNILERFSAQQFPDLHSELNLSSLELGDSALYFCASSEIDRAETQYFGPGTRLLVL.

This chain joins TRBV7-9 and TRBJ2-3; maybe TRBD1 (8 bases). The CDR3 spans 16 residues. Trimming pared 5 bases from V and 4 bases from J, leaving 19 bases between. Germline V CDR1 and CDR2: SEHNR, FQNEAQ (reference sequence). For the CDR3, the DNA is TGTGCCAGCAGCACTGACAGGGGAGGGCTGGCAGATACGCAGTATTTT. It is translated as CASSTDRGGLADTQYF.

The chain couples TRBV10-2 to TRBJ2-7; 9 positions match TRBD2. This CDR3 region has 14 residues. The trim removed 4 bases at V and 7 bases at J, leaving 8 bases unmatched. The germline gives CDR1 WSHSY, CDR2 SAAADI. The CDR3 spells CASSGVAGAGEQYF. The CDR3 coding sequence is TGCGCCAGCAGTGGTGTAGCGGGAGCAGGTGAGCAGTACTTC.

The V call is TRBV5-1, the J call TRBJ1-4; tentative D call: TRBD1 (6 bases). The CDR3 loop spans 16 amino acids. Germline assignment: CDR1 SGHRS and CDR2 YFSETQ. Deletions cut 2 bases from V and 1 base from J, with 12 bases between. CDR3 sequence: CASSFGTSGTNEKLFF. The DNA for the CDR3 is TGCGCCAGCAGCTTCGGGACATCCGGAACTAATGAAAAACTGTTTTTT.

This chain's CDR3 is CASSADRENSPLHF. For the CDR3, the DNA is TGCGCCAGCAGCGCAGACAGGGAAAATTCACCCCTCCACTTT. The rearrangement links TRBV5-1 to TRBJ1-6, with TRBD1 matching over 7 bases. This CDR3 has 14 amino acids. V shed 4 bases, J shed 7 bases, and the junction held 5 bases outside the gene matches. Germline-derived CDR1 and CDR2 are SGHRS and YFSETQ.

The V gene is TRBV5-6, the J gene TRBJ1-1; perhaps TRBD1 as D (5 bases). The CDR3 consists of 16 residues. From germline, CDR1 is SGHDT and CDR2 YYEEEE. The V and J ends lost 3 bases and 1 base respectively, with 16 bases between them. Written as DNA, the CDR3 is TGTGCCAGCAGCTGGGGCGGAGGGCGGGGGAACACTGAAGCTTTCTTT. Its protein product is CASSWGGGRGNTEAFF.

V and J are TRBV2 and TRBJ1-2, with TRBD1 matching over 9 bases. Germline V gives CDR1 SNHLY, CDR2 FYNNEI. This CDR3 spans 14 amino acids. Trimming at V came to 6 bases and at J to 5 bases, leaving 7 bases not matched to a gene. The CDR3 region is CASRGDRVDYGYTF. CDR3 sequence (DNA): TGTGCCAGCAGGGGGGACAGGGTCGATTATGGCTACACCTTC.

The chain uses TRBV9 and TRBJ2-3, with 11 nucleotides matching TRBD1. The length of the CDR3 is 16 residues. Per germline, CDR1 SGDLS and CDR2 YYNGEE. V trimming: 2 bases; J trimming: 5 bases; junction bases outside the gene matches: 7. The CDR3 region has the DNA TGTGCCAGCAGCGTCAATCGGGACAGGGGGATAGATACGCAGTATTTT. Its protein is CASSVNRDRGIDTQYF.

Points on this clone: Other DNA sequences in this specimen translate into the identical CDR3. V gene TRBV9 combines with J gene TRBJ2-7; perhaps TRBD2 as D (5 bases). Germline values: CDR1 SGDLS, CDR2 YYNGEE. CDR3 length: 14 amino acids. Trimming pared 0 bases from V and 0 bases from J, leaving 7 bases between. CDR3: CASSVGGSSYEQYF. Written as DNA, the CDR3 is TGTGCCAGCAGCGTAGGAGGGAGCTCCTACGAGCAGTACTTC.

The chain has TRBV6-6 and TRBJ1-6; D perhaps matches TRBD1 (6 bases). The ends were cut back, 4 bases at V and 10 bases at J, with 17 bases in the middle. The CDR3 runs to 15 residues. Germline CDR1 reads MNHNY; CDR2 reads SVGAGI (reference sequence). CDR3 sequence: CASSSEGGGGSPLHF. In DNA, the CDR3 is TGTGCCAGCAGTTCCGAGGGAGGGGGGGGATCACCCCTCCACTTT.

V is TRBV9 and J is TRBJ2-3; 9 bases are a match to TRBD2. The CDR3 sequence is 15 residues long. CDR1 SGDLS and CDR2 YYNGEE come from the germline V gene. V dropped 6 bases and J dropped 2; count of bases not matched to a gene: 7. The CDR3 reads CASNGASGTTDTQYF. CDR3 bases: TGTGCCAGCAACGGGGCTAGCGGGACCACAGATACGCAGTATTTT.